The 17 T cell receptor beta chains below were found in one sample sequenced in a study of T cell repertoires in ileal Crohn's disease. The table came from immunoSEQ multiplex PCR; TCRdb's copy has only in-frame clones and leaves some out. The table includes 17,000 or so clones, 88% detected once. The sample was ileal tissue. The receptors originated from an adult with Crohn's disease.

The chain carries TRBV6-1 and TRBJ1-1, with D perhaps TRBD1 (6 bases). In germline, CDR1 is MNHNS, CDR2 SASEGT. The V and J ends lost 7 bases and 4 bases respectively, with 16 bases between them. The CDR3 runs 14 residues. The CDR3 spells CASNTQRGGTEAFF. The CDR3 DNA is TGTGCCAGCAATACTCAGAGAGGGGGCACTGAAGCTTTCTTT.

This clone was recorded only once. The chain recombines TRBV9 with TRBJ1-1; D might be TRBD1 (6 bases). CDR1 SGDLS and CDR2 YYNGEE come from the germline V gene. The CDR3 runs to 14 residues. V gave up 4 bases and J gave up 2 bases, with 12 bases separating them. CDR3 sequence: CASSPKDRNTEAFF. In nucleotides, the CDR3 is TGTGCCAGCAGCCCGAAGGACAGAAACACTGAAGCTTTCTTT.

The rearrangement uses TRBV9 and TRBJ2-3, with D perhaps matching TRBD1 (6 bases). Germline assignment: CDR1 SGDLS and CDR2 YYNGEE. V dropped 1 base and J dropped 2 bases, with 11 bases sitting between them. The CDR3 length is 15 residues. CDR3 DNA: TGTGCCAGCAGCGTATGGGGACACCACACAGATACGCAGTATTTT. This sequence encodes CASSVWGHHTDTQYF.

CDR3 sequence: CASSVTGTGRDEQYF. The DNA for the CDR3 is TGTGCCAGCAGTGTAACCGGGACAGGGCGGGACGAGCAGTACTTC. The chain couples TRBV6-1 to TRBJ2-7; 9 bases align to TRBD1. Germline lookup yields CDR1 MNHNS and CDR2 SASEGT. CDR3 length equals 15 residues. With V trimmed by 4 bases and J by 5 bases, 9 bases remained unmatched.

This chain joins TRBV7-9 and TRBJ2-7; D might be TRBD2 (5 bases). Germline V gives CDR1 SEHNR, CDR2 FQNEAQ (reference sequence). Trimming removed 5 bases at V and 3 bases at J, with 8 bases between. The CDR3 consists of 12 residues. The CDR3 region is CASSGSGYEQYF. The CDR3 DNA sequence: TGTGCCAGCAGCGGCAGCGGCTACGAGCAGTACTTC.

The V and J genes are TRBV2 and TRBJ2-3, with TRBD2 matching over 9 bases. CDR1 is SNHLY, CDR2 FYNNEI, per germline. The CDR3 has 15 amino acids. The ends lost 6 bases at V and 7 bases at J; junction bases unmatched: 11. The CDR3: CASRNPGLAANTQYF. The DNA for the CDR3 is TGTGCCAGCAGGAATCCGGGACTAGCTGCAAATACGCAGTATTTT.

The chain uses TRBV7-8 and TRBJ1-5; the D gene is possibly TRBD1 (6 bases). Germline values: CDR1 SGHVS, CDR2 FQNEAQ. Trimming removed 1 base from V and 9 bases from J, with 19 bases in between. CDR3 size: 16 residues. The CDR3 nucleotides read TGTGCCAGCAGCTTAGGGGACCAGGGGAGAGTGGGGCCCCAGCATTTT. This gives the protein CASSLGDQGRVGPQHF. The full variable domain, with the rest looked up from reference TRBV7-8 and TRBJ1-5, is GAGVSQSPRYKVAKRGQDVALRCDPISGHVSLFWYQQALGQGPEFLTYFQNEAQLDKSGLPSDRFFAERPEGSVSTLKIQRTQQEDSAVYLCASSLGDQGRVGPQHFGDGTRLSIL.

The gene calls are TRBV7-9 and TRBJ1-4; 8 bases are a match to TRBD1. The CDR3 extends over 14 amino acids. The junction had 8 bases not matched to a gene; V was cut back by 6 bases and J by 8 bases. From germline, CDR1 is SEHNR and CDR2 FQNEAQ (reference sequence). This CDR3 reads CASSHPDRDEKLFF. In DNA form, the CDR3 reads TGTGCCAGCAGTCACCCGGACAGGGACGAAAAACTGTTTTTT.

The chain carries TRBV7-3 and TRBJ2-1; TRBD2 matches 12 bases. The ends lost 2 bases at V and 5 bases at J; junction bases unmatched: 1. This CDR3 is 15 amino acids long. CDR1 is SGHTA, CDR2 FQGTGA, per germline. DNA for the CDR3: TGTGCCAGCAGCTTACTAGCGGGAGGGGACAATGAGCAGTTCTTC. It is translated as CASSLLAGGDNEQFF.

The chain recombines TRBV27 with TRBJ2-3, with a tentative D call TRBD1 (6 bases). V gave up 2 bases and J gave up 4 bases, with 13 bases separating them. This CDR3 region has 15 residues. Germline CDR1 and CDR2: MNHEY and SMNVEV (reference sequence). CDR3 DNA: TGTGCCAGCAGTTTACAAGGACAGATAGCAGATACGCAGTATTTT. Its protein product is CASSLQGQIADTQYF.

This clone is deemed large. The gene calls are TRBV18 and TRBJ1-1; 7 bases agree with TRBD1. Germline assignment: CDR1 KGHSH and CDR2 LQKENI. The CDR3 runs 13 residues. The CDR3 region has the DNA TGTGTGAGCTCCCAGGGGGTGAACACTGAAGCTTTCTTT. It encodes CVSSQGVNTEAFF.

V is TRBV7-9 and J is TRBJ2-1, with unresolved D. Germline V lookup: CDR1 SEHNR, CDR2 FQNEAQ (reference sequence). Between the trimmed V and J ends, which lost 5 bases and 6 bases, there was a span of 8 bases. The CDR3 sequence is 12 residues long. The DNA for the CDR3 is TGTGCCAGCAGCGGGCACCTCAATGAGCAGTTCTTC. It codes for CASSGHLNEQFF.

The chain carries TRBV5-4 and TRBJ2-1; no clear D. Trimming left V 3 bases short and J 5 bases short, with 3 bases between. CDR3 length: 11 residues. From germline, CDR1 is SGHNT and CDR2 YYREEE (reference sequence). This CDR3 is CASSSNNEQFF. For the CDR3, the DNA is TGTGCCAGCAGCTCAAACAATGAGCAGTTCTTC. The full variable domain, in which reference TRBV5-4 and TRBJ2-1 provide the parts outside the CDR3, is ETGVTQSPTHLIKTRGQQVTLRCSSQSGHNTVSWYQQALGQGPQFIFQYYREEENGRGNFPPRFSGLQFPNYSSELNVNALELDDSALYLCASSSNNEQFFGPGTRLTVL.

The rearrangement links TRBV5-1 to TRBJ2-1; 8 bases map to TRBD1. Germline trimming cut 2 bases from V and 4 bases from J; bases unmatched to any gene: 8. There are 16 residues in the CDR3. Germline CDR1 SGHRS, CDR2 YFSETQ. Here the CDR3 DNA reads TGCGCCAGCAGCTTTGCCACCGGGACAGGATACAATGAGCAGTTCTTC. Protein sequence: CASSFATGTGYNEQFF.

J is TRBJ2-7 and V is TRBV19; the match to TRBD2 covers 8 bases. CDR3 length: 13 residues. J lost 3 bases, V lost 10 bases, and 8 bases had no gene match. The germline CDR1 and CDR2 sequences are LNHDA and SQIVND (reference sequence). CDR3 bases: TGTGCCACCGCGCCCGGGACTAGCTACGAGCAGTACTTC. Translation: CATAPGTSYEQYF.

The chain links TRBV7-9 to TRBJ2-2; D remains unclear. Germline V gene sequence: CDR1 SEHNR, CDR2 FQNEAQ (reference sequence). The CDR3 spans 13 residues. Trimming pared 4 bases from V and 6 bases from J, leaving 9 bases between. The CDR3 protein is CASSYYNAGELFF. The CDR3 DNA sequence: TGTGCCAGCAGCTACTATAATGCCGGGGAGCTGTTTTTT. The full variable domain, with the rest looked up from reference TRBV7-9 and TRBJ2-2, is DTGVSQNPRHKITKRGQNVTFRCDPISEHNRLYWYRQTLGQGPEFLTYFQNEAQLEKSRLLSDRFSAERPKGSFSTLEIQRTEQGDSAMYLCASSYYNAGELFFGEGSRLTVL.

V gene TRBV4-2 combines with J gene TRBJ2-1; 9 bases are shared with TRBD2. CDR1 and CDR2 (germline): LGHNA, YNFKEQ. With V trimmed by 0 bases and J by 6 bases, 9 bases remained unmatched. This CDR3 spans 17 amino acids. CDR3 nucleotide sequence: TGTGCCAGCAGCCAAGATCCCCCGGGACTAGCTTCCAATGAGCAGTTCTTC. This encodes CASSQDPPGLASNEQFF.